Listed below are T cell receptor beta chains from one sample, sequenced in a study of OX40 agonist ivuxolimab in advanced cancers. Clones were sequenced by immunoSEQ multiplex PCR, and TCRdb holds only the in-frame ones, with some missing. The sample has about 76,000 clones, about 88% seen once. Specimen: CD4+ or CD8+ T cells sorted from blood, collected in a trial of the OX40 agonist ivuxolimab. All receptors come from an adult with an advanced solid tumor such as melanoma, head and neck, liver or kidney cancer. The conserved cysteine and the conserved F or W are not part of the CDR3 here. Rows may omit the clone size; those that give it use once, few, many or a size class.

abundance: NA; j_gene: TRBJ2-7; len: 8; v_gene: TRBV10-1; CDR3aa: ASSIRGTC
abundance: NA; j_gene: TRBJ2-2; len: 12; v_gene: TRBV7-3; CDR3aa: ASSLFYSTGELF
abundance: NA; j_gene: TRBJ2-2; len: 14; v_gene: TRBV9; CDR3aa: ASSEKWGDYLGELF
abundance: NA; j_gene: TRBJ1-5; len: 11; v_gene: TRBV5-8; CDR3aa: ASSRDRNQPQH
abundance: NA; j_gene: TRBJ1-1; len: 9; v_gene: TRBV2; CDR3aa: ASLAYTEAF
abundance: NA; j_gene: TRBJ2-6; len: 13; v_gene: TRBV19; CDR3aa: ASSIGRSGANVLT
abundance: NA; j_gene: TRBJ1-3; len: 11; v_gene: TRBV5-8; CDR3aa: ASSLEEGNTIY
abundance: once; j_gene: TRBJ1-2; len: 14; v_gene: TRBV5-4; CDR3aa: ASSAGRDRGYYGYT
abundance: NA; j_gene: TRBJ1-2; len: 13; v_gene: TRBV5-6; CDR3aa: ASSLPGSTGYGYT
abundance: few; j_gene: TRBJ1-6; len: 13; v_gene: TRBV6-5; CDR3aa: ASRPPGQFGSPLH
abundance: NA; j_gene: TRBJ1-1; len: 12; v_gene: TRBV9; CDR3aa: ASSVEEGYTEAF
abundance: once; j_gene: TRBJ2-3; len: 13; v_gene: TRBV7-6; CDR3aa: ASKPGLAGLDTQY
abundance: NA; j_gene: TRBJ1-2; len: 13; v_gene: TRBV5-1; CDR3aa: ASSFSGTVGSGYT
abundance: NA; j_gene: TRBJ2-1; len: 14; v_gene: TRBV11-2; CDR3aa: ASSLERGSSYNEQF
abundance: NA; j_gene: TRBJ2-2; len: 12; v_gene: TRBV2; CDR3aa: ASRDRGTRGELF
abundance: NA; j_gene: TRBJ1-6; len: 14; v_gene: TRBV11-2; CDR3aa: ASSLLVGGRNSPLH